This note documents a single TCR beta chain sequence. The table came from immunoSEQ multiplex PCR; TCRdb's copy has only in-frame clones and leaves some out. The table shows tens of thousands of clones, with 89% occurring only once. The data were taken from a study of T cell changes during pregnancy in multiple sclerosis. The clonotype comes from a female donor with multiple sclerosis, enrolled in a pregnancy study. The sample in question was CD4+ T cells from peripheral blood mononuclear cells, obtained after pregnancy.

CDR3 loop: CASSILSGQGFNEQFF. As DNA, the CDR3 is TGTGCCAGTAGTATATTGTCGGGACAGGGTTTCAATGAGCAGTTCTTC. The chain employs TRBV19 and TRBJ2-1; 9 bases match TRBD1. The CDR3 consists of 16 residues. Germline assignment: CDR1 LNHDA and CDR2 SQIVND (reference sequence). J lost 6 bases, V lost 2 bases, and 8 bases had no gene match.